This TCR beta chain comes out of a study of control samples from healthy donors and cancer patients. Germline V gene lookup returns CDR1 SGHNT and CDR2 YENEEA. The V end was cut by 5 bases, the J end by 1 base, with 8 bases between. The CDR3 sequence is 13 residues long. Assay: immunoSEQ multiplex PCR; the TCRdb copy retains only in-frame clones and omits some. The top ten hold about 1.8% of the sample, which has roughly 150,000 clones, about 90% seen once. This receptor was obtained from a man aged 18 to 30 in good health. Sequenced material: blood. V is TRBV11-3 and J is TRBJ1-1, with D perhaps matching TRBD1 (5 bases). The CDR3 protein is CASSRDQNTEAFF. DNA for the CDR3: TGTGCCAGCAGCCGGGACCAGAACACTGAAGCTTTCTTT. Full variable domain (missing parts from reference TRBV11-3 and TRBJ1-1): EAGVVQSPRYKIIEKKQPVAFWCNPISGHNTLYWYLQNLGQGPELLIRYENEEAVDDSQLPKDRFSAERLKGVDSTLKIQPAELGDSAVYLCASSRDQNTEAFFGQGTRLTVV.